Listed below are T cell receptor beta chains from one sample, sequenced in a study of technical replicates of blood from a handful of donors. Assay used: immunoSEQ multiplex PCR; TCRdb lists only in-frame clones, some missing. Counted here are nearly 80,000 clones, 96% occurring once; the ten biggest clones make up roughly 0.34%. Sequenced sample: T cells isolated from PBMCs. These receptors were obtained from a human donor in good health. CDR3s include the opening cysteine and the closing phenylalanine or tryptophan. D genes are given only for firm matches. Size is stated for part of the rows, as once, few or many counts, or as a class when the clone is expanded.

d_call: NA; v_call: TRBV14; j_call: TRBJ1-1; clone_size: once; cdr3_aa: CASSQGLVMGSEAFF; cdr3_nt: TGTGCCAGCAGCCAAGGGCTGGTAATGGGCTCTGAAGCTTTCTTT
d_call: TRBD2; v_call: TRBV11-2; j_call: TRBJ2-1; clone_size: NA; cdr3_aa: CASSLDTGGRVYNEQFF; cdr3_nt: TGTGCCAGCAGCTTAGATACCGGCGGGAGGGTATACAATGAGCAGTTCTTC
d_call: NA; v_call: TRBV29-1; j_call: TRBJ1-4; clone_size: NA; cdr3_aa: CSVLRAGALEKLFF; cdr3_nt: TGCAGCGTTCTCAGGGCAGGCGCCCTTGAAAAACTGTTTTTT
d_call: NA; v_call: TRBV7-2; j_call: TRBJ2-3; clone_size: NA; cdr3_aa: CASSPSLDTQYF; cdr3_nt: TGTGCCAGCAGCCCCTCCCTAGATACGCAGTATTTT
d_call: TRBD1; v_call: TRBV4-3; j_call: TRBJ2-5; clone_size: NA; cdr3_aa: CASSRGDGQGGETQYF; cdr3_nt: TGCGCCAGCAGCCGGGGGGATGGACAGGGCGGAGAGACCCAGTACTTC
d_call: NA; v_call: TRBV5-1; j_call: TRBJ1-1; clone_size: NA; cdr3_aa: CASSLGPGEGNTEAFF; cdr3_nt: TGCGCCAGCAGCTTGGGACCGGGAGAGGGTAACACTGAAGCTTTCTTT
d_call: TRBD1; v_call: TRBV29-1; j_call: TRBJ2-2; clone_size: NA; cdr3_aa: CSALDRANTGELFF; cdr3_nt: TGCAGCGCCTTGGACAGGGCAAACACCGGGGAGCTGTTTTTT
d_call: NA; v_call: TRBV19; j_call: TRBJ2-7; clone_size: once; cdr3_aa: CASSTPGRTNEQYF; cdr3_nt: TGTGCCAGTAGTACACCGGGACGGACTAACGAGCAGTACTTC
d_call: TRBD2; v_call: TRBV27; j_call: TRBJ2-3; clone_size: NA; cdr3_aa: CASSPSREVPDTQYF; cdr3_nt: TGTGCCAGCAGCCCATCCCGGGAGGTACCAGATACGCAGTATTTT
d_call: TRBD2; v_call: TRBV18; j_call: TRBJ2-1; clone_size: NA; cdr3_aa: CASSPLAGVGDEQFF; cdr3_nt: TGTGCCAGCTCACCCCTGGCGGGAGTAGGGGATGAGCAGTTCTTC
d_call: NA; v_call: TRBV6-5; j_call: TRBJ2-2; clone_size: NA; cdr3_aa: CATRGGNTGELFF; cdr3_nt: TGTGCCACTAGGGGAGGCAACACCGGGGAGCTGTTTTTT
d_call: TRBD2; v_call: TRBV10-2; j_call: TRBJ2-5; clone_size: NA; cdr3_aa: CASSRGLAGIQETQYF; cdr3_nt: TGCGCCAGCAGCCGGGGACTAGCGGGAATTCAAGAGACCCAGTACTTC
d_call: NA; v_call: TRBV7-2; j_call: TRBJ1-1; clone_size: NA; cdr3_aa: CASSLSLNTEAFF; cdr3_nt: TGTGCCAGCAGCTTATCCCTAAACACTGAAGCTTTCTTT
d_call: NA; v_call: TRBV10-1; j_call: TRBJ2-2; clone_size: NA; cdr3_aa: CASSGDSYLTGELFF; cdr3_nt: TGCGCCAGCAGTGGGGACTCCTATCTCACCGGGGAGCTGTTTTTT
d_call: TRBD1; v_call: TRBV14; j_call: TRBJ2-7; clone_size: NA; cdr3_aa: CASSQDLSGTGDEQYF; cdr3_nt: TGTGCCAGCAGCCAAGACCTCTCCGGGACAGGGGACGAGCAGTACTTC
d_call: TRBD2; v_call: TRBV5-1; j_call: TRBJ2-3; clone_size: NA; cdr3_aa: CASSLAGTSGTTDTQYF; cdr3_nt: TGCGCCAGCAGCTTGGCCGGGACTAGCGGGACCACAGATACGCAGTATTTT
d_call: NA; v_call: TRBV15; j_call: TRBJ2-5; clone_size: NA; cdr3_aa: CALGQRWQETQYF; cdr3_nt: TGTGCCTTAGGCCAGCGGTGGCAAGAGACCCAGTACTTC
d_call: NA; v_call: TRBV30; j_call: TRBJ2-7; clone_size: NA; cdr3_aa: CAWELARYEQYF; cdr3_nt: TGTGCCTGGGAACTAGCTCGGTACGAGCAGTACTTC
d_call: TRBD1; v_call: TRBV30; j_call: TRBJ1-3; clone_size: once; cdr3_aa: CAWMNPGQGGYTIYF; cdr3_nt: TGTGCCTGGATGAATCCGGGACAGGGAGGGTACACCATATATTTT
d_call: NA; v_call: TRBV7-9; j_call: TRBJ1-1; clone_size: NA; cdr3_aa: CASSLGVGANEAFF; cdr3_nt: TGTGCCAGCAGCCTAGGGGTGGGGGCGAATGAAGCTTTCTTT
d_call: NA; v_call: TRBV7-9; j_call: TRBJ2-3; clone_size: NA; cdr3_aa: CASSLAISGTDTQYF; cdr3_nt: TGTGCCAGCAGCTTAGCCATCTCGGGCACAGATACGCAGTATTTT
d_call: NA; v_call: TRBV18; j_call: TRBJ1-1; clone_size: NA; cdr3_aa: CASSPRRTEAFF; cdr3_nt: TGTGCCAGCTCACCACGGAGGACTGAAGCTTTCTTT
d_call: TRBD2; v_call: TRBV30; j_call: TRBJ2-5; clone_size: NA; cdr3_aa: CAWRGVVAETQYF; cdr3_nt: TGTGCCTGGCGGGGGGTAGTCGCAGAGACCCAGTACTTC
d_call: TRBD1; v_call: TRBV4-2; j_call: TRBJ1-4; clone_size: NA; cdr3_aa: CASSQVFNRDSYANEKLFF; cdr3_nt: TGTGCCAGCAGCCAGGTGTTTAACCGGGACAGCTATGCTAATGAAAAACTGTTTTTT
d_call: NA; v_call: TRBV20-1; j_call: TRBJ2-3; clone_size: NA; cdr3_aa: CSGLVRDTQYF; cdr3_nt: TGCAGTGGACTAGTAAGGGATACGCAGTATTTT
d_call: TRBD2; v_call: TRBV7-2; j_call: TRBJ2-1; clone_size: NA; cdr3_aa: CASSLAAGGPRNEQFF; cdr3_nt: TGTGCCAGCAGCCTAGCGGCGGGAGGGCCTCGTAATGAGCAGTTCTTC
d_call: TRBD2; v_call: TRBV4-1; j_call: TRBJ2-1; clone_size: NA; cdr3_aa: CASSQRGTSGYNEQFF; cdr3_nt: TGCGCCAGCAGCCAAAGGGGGACTAGCGGCTACAATGAGCAGTTCTTC
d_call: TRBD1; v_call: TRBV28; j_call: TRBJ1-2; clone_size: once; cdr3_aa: CASSFWTGTDYGYTF; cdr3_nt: TGTGCCAGCAGTTTCTGGACAGGGACAGACTATGGCTACACCTTC
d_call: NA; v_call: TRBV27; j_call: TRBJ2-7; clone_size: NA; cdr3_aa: CASSLYSGQLGPYEQYF; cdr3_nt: TGTGCCAGCAGTTTATATTCCGGACAGCTGGGGCCCTACGAGCAGTACTTC
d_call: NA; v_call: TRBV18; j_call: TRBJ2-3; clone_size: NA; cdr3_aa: CASSPRGPVTDTQYF; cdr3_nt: TGTGCCAGCTCCCCCCGGGGTCCCGTGACAGATACGCAGTATTTT
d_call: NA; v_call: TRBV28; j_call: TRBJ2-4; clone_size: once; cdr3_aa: CASTRPTGEGAKNIQYF; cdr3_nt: TGTGCCAGCACCCGACCCACGGGGGAAGGGGCCAAAAACATTCAGTACTTC
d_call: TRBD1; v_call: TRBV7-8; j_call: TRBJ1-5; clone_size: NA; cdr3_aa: CASSSQGVGSNQPQHF; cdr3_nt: TGTGCCAGCAGCTCACAGGGGGTGGGCAGCAATCAGCCCCAGCATTTT
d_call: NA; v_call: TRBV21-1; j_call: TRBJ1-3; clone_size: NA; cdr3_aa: CARIDNNSGNTIYF; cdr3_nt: TGTGCCAGGATAGACAACAACTCTGGAAACACCATATATTTT
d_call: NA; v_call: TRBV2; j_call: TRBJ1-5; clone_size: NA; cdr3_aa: CASSVDGPQHF; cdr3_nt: TGTGCCAGCAGTGTAGATGGGCCCCAGCATTTT
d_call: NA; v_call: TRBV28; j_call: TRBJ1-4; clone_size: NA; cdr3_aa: CASSSPRPSGYEKLFF; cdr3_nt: TGTGCCAGCAGTTCGCCTAGGCCGAGCGGTTATGAAAAACTGTTTTTT
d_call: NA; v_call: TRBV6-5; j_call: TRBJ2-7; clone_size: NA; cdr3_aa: CASSDRGRQYF; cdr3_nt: TGTGCCAGCAGTGACCGGGGGAGGCAGTACTTC
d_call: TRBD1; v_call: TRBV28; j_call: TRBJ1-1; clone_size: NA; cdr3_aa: CASSSMGQGPNTEAFF; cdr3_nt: TGTGCCAGCAGTTCGATGGGACAGGGCCCGAACACTGAAGCTTTCTTT
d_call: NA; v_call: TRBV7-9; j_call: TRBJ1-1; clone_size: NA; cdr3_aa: CASSRKIGVAEAFF; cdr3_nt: TGTGCCAGCAGCCGGAAGATCGGGGTGGCTGAAGCTTTCTTT
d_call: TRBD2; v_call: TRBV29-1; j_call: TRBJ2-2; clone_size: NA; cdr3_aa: CSVASGDTGELFF; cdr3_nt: TGCAGCGTTGCTAGCGGCGACACCGGGGAGCTGTTTTTT
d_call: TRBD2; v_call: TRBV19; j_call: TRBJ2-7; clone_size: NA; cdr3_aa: CASSLAGVSYEQYF; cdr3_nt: TGTGCCAGTAGTTTAGCGGGAGTAAGCTACGAGCAGTACTTC
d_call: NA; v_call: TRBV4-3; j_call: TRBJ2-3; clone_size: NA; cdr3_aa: CASSQGGLTDTQYF; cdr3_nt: TGCGCCAGCAGCCAGGGCGGGTTGACAGATACGCAGTATTTT
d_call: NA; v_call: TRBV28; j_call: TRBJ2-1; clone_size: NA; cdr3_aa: CASSRGVEQFF; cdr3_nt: TGTGCCAGCAGTAGGGGTGTTGAGCAGTTCTTC
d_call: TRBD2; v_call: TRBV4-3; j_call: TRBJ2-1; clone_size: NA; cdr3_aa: CASSQDISGEDNEQFF; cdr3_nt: TGCGCCAGCAGCCAAGATATCAGCGGGGAGGACAATGAGCAGTTCTTC
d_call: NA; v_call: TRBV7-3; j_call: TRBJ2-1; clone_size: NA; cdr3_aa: CASSLSQGGQFF; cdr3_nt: TGTGCCAGCAGCTTAAGTCAAGGAGGGCAGTTCTTC
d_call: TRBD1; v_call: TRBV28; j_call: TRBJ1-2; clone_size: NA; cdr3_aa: CASSERTGAANYGYTF; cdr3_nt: TGTGCCAGCAGTGAGCGGACAGGGGCAGCTAACTATGGCTACACCTTC
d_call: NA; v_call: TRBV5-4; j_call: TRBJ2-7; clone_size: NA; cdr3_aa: CASTAVGSINEQYF; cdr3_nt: TGTGCCAGCACCGCGGTGGGTAGCATCAACGAGCAGTACTTC
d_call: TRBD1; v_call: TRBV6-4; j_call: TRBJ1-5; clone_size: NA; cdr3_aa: CASSLDRDQPQHF; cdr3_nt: TGTGCCAGCAGCCTCGACAGGGACCAGCCCCAGCATTTT
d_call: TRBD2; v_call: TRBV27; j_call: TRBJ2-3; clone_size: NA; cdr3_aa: CASRAGTSGREWVADTQYF; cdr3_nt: TGTGCCAGCAGGGCCGGGACTAGCGGTCGGGAATGGGTTGCAGATACGCAGTATTTT
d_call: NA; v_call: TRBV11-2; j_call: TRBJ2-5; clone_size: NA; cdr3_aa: CASSLNSVAIETQYF; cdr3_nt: TGTGCCAGCAGCTTAAACTCGGTAGCCATAGAGACCCAGTACTTC
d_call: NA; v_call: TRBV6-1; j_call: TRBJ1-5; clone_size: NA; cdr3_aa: CASSEERRGQPQHF; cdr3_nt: TGTGCCAGCAGTGAAGAGAGGCGAGGGCAGCCCCAGCATTTT
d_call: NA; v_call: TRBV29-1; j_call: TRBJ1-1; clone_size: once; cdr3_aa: CSVPPTTLNTEAFF; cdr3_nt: TGCAGCGTCCCACCAACAACATTGAACACTGAAGCTTTCTTT
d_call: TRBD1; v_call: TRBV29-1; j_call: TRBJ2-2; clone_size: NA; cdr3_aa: CSVGTGYTGELFF; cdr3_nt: TGCAGCGTCGGGACAGGCTACACCGGGGAGCTGTTTTTT
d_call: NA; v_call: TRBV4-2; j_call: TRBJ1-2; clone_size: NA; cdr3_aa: CASSQEAGDGYTF; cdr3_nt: TGTGCCAGCAGCCAAGAAGCGGGGGATGGCTACACCTTC
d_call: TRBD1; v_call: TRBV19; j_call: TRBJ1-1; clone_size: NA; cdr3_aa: CASSISPGQDTEAFF; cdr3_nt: TGTGCCAGTAGTATATCTCCGGGACAGGACACTGAAGCTTTCTTT
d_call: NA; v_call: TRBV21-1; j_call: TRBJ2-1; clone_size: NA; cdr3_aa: CASSRPGTSGSYNEQFF; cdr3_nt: TGTGCCAGCAGCAGACCAGGGACTAGCGGGAGCTACAATGAGCAGTTCTTC